Listed below are T cell receptor beta chains from one sample, sequenced in a study of T cell repertoires in cytomegalovirus infection. These TCRs' antigens remain unknown. MiXCR, run by TCRdb on the reads, gives a single entry per CDR3 protein. The sample holds approximately 350,000 distinct CDR3 sequences, about 34% seen once. Sequenced material: cultured PBMCs, taken from culture after CMV antigen stimulation. The receptors here all came from a human donor in good health (CMV status not recorded). Some clones in this sample may be carry-over from other donors' samples. CDR3s include the opening cysteine and the closing phenylalanine or tryptophan. A D gene is named only where the DNA matches it firmly. Size is omitted from some rows. Given values are once, few, many or a class for expanded clones.

len	abundance	d_gene	v_gene	j_gene	CDR3aa	CDR3nt
14	few	TRBD1	TRBV28	TRBJ1-3	CASKGTGGGNTIYF	TGTGCCAGCAAAGGGACAGGGGGCGGAAACACCATATATTTT
15	NA	TRBD2	TRBV7-2	TRBJ2-1	CASSLPTSGNREQFF	TGTGCCAGCAGCCTCCCCACTAGCGGGAATCGTGAGCAGTTCTTC
14	NA	TRBD1	TRBV30	TRBJ1-5	CAWSYGQGDQPQHF	TGTGCCTGGAGTTATGGACAGGGGGACCAGCCCCAGCATTTT
15	NA	NA	TRBV5-1	TRBJ2-3	CASSLGLEGLDTQYF	TGCGCCAGCAGCTTGGGACTGGAGGGACTTGATACGCAGTATTTT
19	NA	TRBD2	TRBV24-1	TRBJ2-1	CATSTGLVTAQSSYNEQFF	TGTGCCACCAGTACGGGACTAGTTACAGCGCAGAGCTCCTACAATGAGCAGTTCTTC
16	NA	TRBD2	TRBV14	TRBJ2-1	CASSSGLAGLLNEQFF	TGTGCCAGCAGCTCAGGACTAGCGGGCCTACTCAATGAGCAGTTCTTC
18	few	NA	TRBV6-2/TRBV6-3	TRBJ2-3	CASSYSPTEGGNTDTQYF	TGTGCCAGCAGTTACTCGCCTACAGAGGGGGGCAACACAGATACGCAGTATTTT
14	many	TRBD1	TRBV7-2	TRBJ1-2	CASRPGGDRRGYTF	TGTGCCAGCAGACCAGGGGGCGATCGGAGGGGCTACACCTTC
15	few	NA	TRBV19	TRBJ1-6	CASSIGIRYNSPLHF	TGTGCCAGTAGTATCGGGATACGCTATAATTCACCCCTCCACTTT
13	NA	TRBD2	TRBV6-2/TRBV6-3	TRBJ2-3	CAVAGGSTDTQYF	TGTGCCGTAGCGGGAGGGAGCACAGATACGCAGTATTTT
14	few	NA	TRBV7-2	TRBJ2-1	CASSLSLDSAEQFF	TGTGCCAGCAGCTTATCACTAGATTCGGCCGAGCAGTTCTTC
12	few	NA	TRBV7-2	TRBJ2-2	CASSQRHGELFF	TGTGCCAGCAGCCAGCGACACGGGGAGCTGTTTTTT
16	NA	NA	TRBV12-3/TRBV12-4	TRBJ1-2	CASSLVGHPRNYGYTF	TGTGCCAGCAGCCTGGTGGGGCACCCTAGGAACTATGGCTACACCTTC
17	NA	NA	TRBV4-1	TRBJ2-1	CASSQDLLGDSYNEQFF	TGCGCCAGCAGCCAAGATCTGTTAGGGGACTCCTACAATGAGCAGTTCTTC
17	NA	NA	TRBV6-2/TRBV6-3	TRBJ1-1	CASSPGVAGVMNTEAFF	TGTGCCAGCAGTCCCGGTGTGGCAGGCGTTATGAACACTGAAGCTTTCTTT
15	many	TRBD1	TRBV7-2	TRBJ1-2	CASSFVGQGVGGYTF	TGTGCCAGCAGCTTTGTGGGACAGGGAGTTGGTGGCTACACCTTC
13	few	NA	TRBV10-3	TRBJ2-3	CAISDNLSDTQYF	TGTGCCATCAGTGACAATCTGTCAGATACGCAGTATTTT
14	NA	NA	TRBV7-3	TRBJ2-2	CASSTGTYTGELFF	TGTGCCAGCAGCACCGGGACTTACACCGGGGAGCTGTTTTTT
17	few	NA	TRBV27	TRBJ2-2	CASSPLQGRAHPGELFF	TGTGCCAGCAGTCCCCTACAGGGTCGGGCGCACCCCGGGGAGCTGTTTTTT
15	NA	TRBD1	TRBV27	TRBJ1-2	CASSSAWDRGLGYTF	TGTGCCAGCAGTTCTGCCTGGGACAGGGGGCTTGGCTACACCTTC
15	many	NA	TRBV7-2	TRBJ1-4	CASSLVGPFNEKLFF	TGTGCCAGCAGCTTAGTCGGACCCTTTAATGAAAAACTGTTTTTT
16	many	NA	TRBV7-2	TRBJ2-2	CATIPRGGGSTGELFF	TGTGCCACCATCCCAAGAGGCGGAGGGAGCACCGGGGAGCTGTTTTTT
14	many	NA	TRBV7-3	TRBJ2-1	CASSPEDSYNEQFF	TGTGCCAGCAGCCCCGAAGACAGCTACAATGAGCAGTTCTTC
17	few	TRBD1	TRBV28	TRBJ2-7	CASRNRDRPTRLYEQYF	TGTGCCAGCAGGAATAGGGACAGACCAACTCGCTTGTACGAGCAGTACTTC
14	NA	NA	TRBV19	TRBJ2-3	CASRTGQSTDTQYF	TGTGCCAGTAGAACGGGACAAAGCACAGATACGCAGTATTTT
14	many	TRBD2	TRBV7-8	TRBJ2-2	CASSWTSDTGELFF	TGTGCCAGCAGCTGGACTAGCGACACCGGGGAGCTGTTTTTT
12	NA	NA	TRBV6-6	TRBJ2-3	CASQDSLDTQYF	TGTGCCAGTCAAGACTCCCTAGATACGCAGTATTTT
17	many	NA	TRBV12-3/TRBV12-4	TRBJ2-7	CASSLARGGGMTYEQYF	TGTGCCAGCAGTTTAGCCCGCGGTGGGGGTATGACCTACGAGCAGTACTTC
15	NA	NA	TRBV6-6	TRBJ1-1	CASSSTYTFVAEAFF	TGTGCCAGCAGCTCCACTTATACTTTTGTCGCTGAAGCTTTCTTT
13	NA	NA	TRBV7-9	TRBJ1-2	CASSPQNSYGYTF	TGTGCCAGCAGCCCGCAAAACAGTTATGGCTACACCTTC
15	NA	TRBD2	TRBV5-5	TRBJ2-2	CASSLLAGRSGELFF	TGTGCCAGCAGCTTACTAGCGGGAAGGTCCGGGGAGCTGTTTTTT
14	NA	NA	TRBV19	TRBJ2-1	CASSSILRYNEQFF	TGTGCCAGTTCAAGTATCCTTCGCTACAATGAGCAGTTCTTC
13	once	NA	TRBV28	TRBJ2-3	CASSFVGPDTQYF	TGTGCCAGCAGTTTCGTAGGACCAGATACGCAGTATTTT
12	few	TRBD1	TRBV7-2	TRBJ2-5	CASRRQGETQYF	TGTGCCAGCAGGCGACAGGGGGAGACCCAGTACTTC
15	NA	TRBD2	TRBV27	TRBJ2-5	CASSRSGRARETQYF	TGTGCCAGCAGTCGCAGCGGGAGGGCTCGAGAGACCCAGTACTTC
14	NA	TRBD1	TRBV6-5	TRBJ2-7	CASSSGTGFFEQYF	TGTGCCAGCAGTTCCGGGACAGGGTTTTTCGAGCAGTACTTC
15	NA	NA	TRBV7-2	TRBJ1-6	CASSLLGRDNSPLHF	TGTGCCAGCAGCTTATTGGGACGGGATAATTCACCCCTCCACTTT
14	NA	NA	TRBV7-2	TRBJ2-7	CASSLVLGEYEQYF	TGTGCCAGCAGCTTAGTTTTAGGAGAATACGAGCAGTACTTC
14	NA	NA	TRBV5-6	TRBJ2-7	CASRQEDGSYEQYF	TGTGCCAGCAGACAGGAAGACGGCTCCTACGAGCAGTACTTC
16	few	TRBD1	TRBV6-6	TRBJ1-3	CASSFTNRGSGNTIYF	TGTGCCAGCAGTTTCACGAACAGGGGATCTGGAAACACCATATATTTT
12	many	TRBD2	TRBV7-2	TRBJ2-1	CASSWTRGEQFF	TGTGCCAGCAGCTGGACTAGGGGTGAGCAGTTCTTC